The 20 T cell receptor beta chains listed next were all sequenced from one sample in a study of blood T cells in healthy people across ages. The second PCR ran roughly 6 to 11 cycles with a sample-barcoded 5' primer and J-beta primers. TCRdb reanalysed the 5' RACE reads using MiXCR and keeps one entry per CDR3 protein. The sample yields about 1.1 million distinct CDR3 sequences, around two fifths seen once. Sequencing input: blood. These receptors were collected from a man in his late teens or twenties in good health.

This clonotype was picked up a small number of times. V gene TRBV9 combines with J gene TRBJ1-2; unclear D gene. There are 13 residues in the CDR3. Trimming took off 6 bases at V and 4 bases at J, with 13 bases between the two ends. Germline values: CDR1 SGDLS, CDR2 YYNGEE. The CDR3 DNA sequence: TGTGCCAGCACCGCCCTTGGTTTCTATGGCTACACCTTC. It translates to CASTALGFYGYTF.

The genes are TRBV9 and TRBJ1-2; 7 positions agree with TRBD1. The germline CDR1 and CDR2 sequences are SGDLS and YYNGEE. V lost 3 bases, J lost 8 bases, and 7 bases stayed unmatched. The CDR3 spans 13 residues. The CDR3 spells CASSGDRVGGYTF. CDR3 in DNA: TGTGCCAGCAGCGGCGACAGGGTAGGCGGCTACACCTTC. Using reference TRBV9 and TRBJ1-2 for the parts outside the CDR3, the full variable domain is DSGVTQTPKHLITATGQRVTLRCSPRSGDLSVYWYQQSLDQGLQFLIQYYNGEERAKGNILERFSAQQFPDLHSELNLSSLELGDSALYFCASSGDRVGGYTFGSGTRLTVV.

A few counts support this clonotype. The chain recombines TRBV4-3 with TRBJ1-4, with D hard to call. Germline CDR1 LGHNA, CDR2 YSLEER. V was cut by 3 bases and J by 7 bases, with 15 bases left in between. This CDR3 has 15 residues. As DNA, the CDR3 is TGCGCCAGCAGCCAGAGGGCCCGTGACTTTGAAAAACTGTTTTTT. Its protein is CASSQRARDFEKLFF.

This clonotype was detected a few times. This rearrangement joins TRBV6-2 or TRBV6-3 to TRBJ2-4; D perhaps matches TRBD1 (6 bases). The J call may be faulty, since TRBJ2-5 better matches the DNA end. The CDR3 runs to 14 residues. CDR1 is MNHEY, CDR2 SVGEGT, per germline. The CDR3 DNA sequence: TGTGCCAGCAACCTACAGGGCCCTCAAGAGACCCAGTACTTC. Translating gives CASNLQGPQETQYF.

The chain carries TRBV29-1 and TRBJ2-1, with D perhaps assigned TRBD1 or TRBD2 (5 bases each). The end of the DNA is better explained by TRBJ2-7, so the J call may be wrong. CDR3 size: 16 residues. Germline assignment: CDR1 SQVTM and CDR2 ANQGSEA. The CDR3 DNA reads TGCAGCGTTGTTGTGCAGGGAGATTGGGCCTACAATGAGCAGTACTTC. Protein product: CSVVVQGDWAYNEQYF.

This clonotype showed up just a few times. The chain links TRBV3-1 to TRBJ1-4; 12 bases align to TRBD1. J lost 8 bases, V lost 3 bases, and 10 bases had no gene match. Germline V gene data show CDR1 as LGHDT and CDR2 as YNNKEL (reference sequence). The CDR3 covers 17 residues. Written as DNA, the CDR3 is TGTGCCAGCAGCCATACAAGGTGGGACAGGGGGCGAGAAAAACTGTTTTTT. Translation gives CASSHTRWDRGREKLFF.

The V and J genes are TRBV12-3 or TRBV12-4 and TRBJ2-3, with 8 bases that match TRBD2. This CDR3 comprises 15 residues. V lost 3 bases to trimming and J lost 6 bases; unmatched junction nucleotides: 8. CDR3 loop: CASSFTSGGGDTQYF. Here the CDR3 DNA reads TGTGCCAGCAGTTTCACCAGCGGGGGTGGGGATACGCAGTATTTT.

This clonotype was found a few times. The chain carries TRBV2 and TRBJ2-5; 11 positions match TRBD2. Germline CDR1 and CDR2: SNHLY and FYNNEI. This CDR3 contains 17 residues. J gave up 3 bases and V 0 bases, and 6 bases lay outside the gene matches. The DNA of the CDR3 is TGTGCCAGCAGTGAAGCGCTGGGACTAGCGGCCGAAGAGACCCAGTACTTC. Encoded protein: CASSEALGLAAEETQYF.

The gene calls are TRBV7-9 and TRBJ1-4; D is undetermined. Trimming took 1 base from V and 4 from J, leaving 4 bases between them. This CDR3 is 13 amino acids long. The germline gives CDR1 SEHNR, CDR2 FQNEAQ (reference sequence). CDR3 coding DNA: TGTGCCAGCAGCTTAGTACTTAATGAAAAACTGTTTTTT. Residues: CASSLVLNEKLFF. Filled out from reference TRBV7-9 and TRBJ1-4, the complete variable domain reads DTGVSQNPRHKITKRGQNVTFRCDPISEHNRLYWYRQTLGQGPEFLTYFQNEAQLEKSRLLSDRFSAERPKGSFSTLEIQRTEQGDSAMYLCASSLVLNEKLFFGSGTQLSVL.

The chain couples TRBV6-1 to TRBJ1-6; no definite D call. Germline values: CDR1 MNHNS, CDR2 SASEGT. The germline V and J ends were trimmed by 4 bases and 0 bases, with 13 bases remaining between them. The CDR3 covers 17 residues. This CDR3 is CASSVQTRSSYNSPLHF. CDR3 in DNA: TGTGCCAGCAGTGTTCAAACGCGGAGCTCCTATAATTCACCCCTCCACTTT.

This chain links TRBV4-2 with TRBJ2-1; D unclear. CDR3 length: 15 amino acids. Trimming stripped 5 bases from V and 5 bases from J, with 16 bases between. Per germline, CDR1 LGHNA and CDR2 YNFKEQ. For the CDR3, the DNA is TGTGCCAGCAGCTCCTCCCGGTCCCCGGACAATGAGCAGTTCTTC. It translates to CASSSSRSPDNEQFF.

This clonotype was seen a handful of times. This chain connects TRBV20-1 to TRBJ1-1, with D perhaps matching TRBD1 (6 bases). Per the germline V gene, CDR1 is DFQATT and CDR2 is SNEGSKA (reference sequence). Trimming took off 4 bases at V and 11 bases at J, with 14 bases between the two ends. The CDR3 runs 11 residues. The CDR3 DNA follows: TGCAGTGCTACCGCGGGGGCGAATGCTTTCTTT. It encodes CSATAGANAFF.

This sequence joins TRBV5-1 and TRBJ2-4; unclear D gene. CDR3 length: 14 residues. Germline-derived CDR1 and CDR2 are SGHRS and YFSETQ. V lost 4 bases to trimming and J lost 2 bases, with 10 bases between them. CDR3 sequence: CASSPLVTKNIQYF. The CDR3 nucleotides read TGCGCCAGCAGCCCACTCGTGACCAAAAACATTCAGTACTTC.

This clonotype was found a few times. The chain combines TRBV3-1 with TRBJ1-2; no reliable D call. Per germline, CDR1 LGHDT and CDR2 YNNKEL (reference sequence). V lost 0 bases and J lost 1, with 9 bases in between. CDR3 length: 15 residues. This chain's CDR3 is CASSQDRGNNYGYTF. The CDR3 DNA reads TGTGCCAGCAGCCAAGATCGAGGAAATAACTATGGCTACACCTTC.

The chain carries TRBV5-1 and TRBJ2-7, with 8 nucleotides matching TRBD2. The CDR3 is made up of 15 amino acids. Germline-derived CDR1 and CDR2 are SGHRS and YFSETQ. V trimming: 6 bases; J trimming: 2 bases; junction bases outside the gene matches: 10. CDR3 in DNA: TGCGCCAGCACCCTCGGTACTAGCGGCCCCTACGAGCAGTACTTC. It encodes CASTLGTSGPYEQYF. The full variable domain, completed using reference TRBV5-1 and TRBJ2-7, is KAGVTQTPRYLIKTRGQQVTLSCSPISGHRSVSWYQQTPGQGLQFLFEYFSETQRNKGNFPGRFSGRQFSNSRSEMNVSTLELGDSALYLCASTLGTSGPYEQYFGPGTRLTVT.

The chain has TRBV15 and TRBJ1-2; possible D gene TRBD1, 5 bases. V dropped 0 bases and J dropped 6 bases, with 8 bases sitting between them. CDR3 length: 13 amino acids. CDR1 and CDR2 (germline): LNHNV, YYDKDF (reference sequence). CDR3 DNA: TGTGCCACCAGCAGAGACAGGGAACATGGCTACACCTTC. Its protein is CATSRDREHGYTF.

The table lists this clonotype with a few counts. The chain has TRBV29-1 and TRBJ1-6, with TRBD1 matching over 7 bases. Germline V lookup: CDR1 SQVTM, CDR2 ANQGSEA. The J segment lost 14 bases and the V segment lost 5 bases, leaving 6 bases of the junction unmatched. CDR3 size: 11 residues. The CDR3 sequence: CSVLRTGSLHF. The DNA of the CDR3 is TGCAGCGTTCTCAGGACAGGCTCCCTCCACTTT.

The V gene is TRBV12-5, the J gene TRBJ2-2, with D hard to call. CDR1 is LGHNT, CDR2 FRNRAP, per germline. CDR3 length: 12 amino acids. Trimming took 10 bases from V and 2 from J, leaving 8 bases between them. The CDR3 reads CATRENTGELFF. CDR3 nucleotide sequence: TGTGCTACACGAGAAAACACCGGGGAGCTGTTTTTT.

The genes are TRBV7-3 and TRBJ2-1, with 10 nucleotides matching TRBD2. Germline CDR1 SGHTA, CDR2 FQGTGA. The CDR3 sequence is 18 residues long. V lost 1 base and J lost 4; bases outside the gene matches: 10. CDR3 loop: CASSLRAQGLAAYNEQFF. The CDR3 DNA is TGTGCCAGCAGCTTAAGGGCGCAAGGACTAGCGGCTTACAATGAGCAGTTCTTC.

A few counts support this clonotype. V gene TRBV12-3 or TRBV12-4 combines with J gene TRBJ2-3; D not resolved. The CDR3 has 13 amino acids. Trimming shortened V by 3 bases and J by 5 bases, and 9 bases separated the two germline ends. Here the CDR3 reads CASSLFSQDTQYF. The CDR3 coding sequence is TGTGCCAGCAGTTTGTTCTCCCAAGATACGCAGTATTTT.